Below are 15 T cell receptor beta chains sequenced from a single sample in a study of T-cell reconstitution after alpha-beta-depleted transplantation in children. As it was prepared, the TCRbeta library received unique molecular identifiers. MiXCR was run by TCRdb on the PCR reads, yielding one entry per CDR3 protein. The sample has about 7,900 distinct CDR3 sequences; about 32% are singletons. The sample was peripheral blood, taken 60 days after TCRalphabeta/CD19-depleted stem cell transplant. Receptor source: a boy under two years old who had a stem cell transplant for SCID, so the T cells may come from the graft donor.

This clonotype counts as medium-sized. CDR3 nucleotide sequence: TGTGCCAGCAGTTTTTCGGGACAGGGGACTCCCTATGGCTACACCTTC. Translated, it gives CASSFSGQGTPYGYTF. The chain joins TRBV6-5 to TRBJ1-2; 10 nucleotides line up with TRBD1. This CDR3 region has 16 residues. Looked up from germline, CDR1 is MNHEY and CDR2 is SVGAGI. The junction had 9 bases not matched to a gene; V was cut back by 4 bases and J by 4 bases.

The V call is TRBV6-5, the J call TRBJ2-5; D is unclear. Trimming shortened V by 2 bases and J by 4 bases, and 11 bases separated the two germline ends. Germline CDR1 and CDR2: MNHEY and SVGAGI. The CDR3 totals 14 residues. The CDR3 bases are TGTGCCAGCAGTTACGGAGCTTCCCGAGAGACCCAGTACTTC. It is translated as CASSYGASRETQYF.

The gene calls are TRBV4-1 and TRBJ2-4; no clear D. Germline lookup yields CDR1 MGHRA and CDR2 YSYEKL. The CDR3 contains 15 residues. Trimming pared 1 base from V and 6 bases from J, leaving 13 bases between. CDR3 DNA: TGCGCCAGCAGCCAAGCCCTACTTTTTGGAAACATTCAGTACTTC. It specifies CASSQALLFGNIQYF.

By sample fraction, this clonotype is medium-sized. The chain uses TRBV14 and TRBJ2-1; D is unresolved. V was shortened by 4 bases and J by 3 bases, with 16 bases between the two germline ends. Germline CDR1 reads SGHDN; CDR2 reads FVKESK. CDR3 length: 16 amino acids. The CDR3 sequence: CASSLFGDPYYNEQFF. The CDR3 DNA reads as TGTGCCAGCAGCCTCTTTGGCGATCCTTACTACAATGAGCAGTTCTTC.

The chain combines TRBV7-9 with TRBJ2-7; D may match TRBD1 or TRBD2 (5 bases each). The CDR3 totals 14 residues. The V gene's germline CDR1 is SEHNR and CDR2 FQNEAQ (reference sequence). Trimming shortened V by 2 bases and J by 5 bases, and 13 bases separated the two germline ends. For the CDR3, the DNA is TGTGCCAGCAGCTTACTCCGTCGGGGCCACGAGCAGTACTTC. Protein sequence: CASSLLRRGHEQYF.

In this sample, this clonotype is medium-sized (0.01 to 0.1%). This rearrangement joins TRBV9 to TRBJ1-1; 7 bases line up with TRBD1. The J segment lost 3 bases and the V segment lost 0 bases, leaving 5 bases of the junction unmatched. The germline V gene has CDR1 SGDLS and CDR2 YYNGEE. CDR3 length: 15 amino acids. CDR3 sequence (DNA): TGTGCCAGCAGCGTAGAGGGGGCCTTGGACACTGAAGCTTTCTTT. It translates to CASSVEGALDTEAFF.

The gene calls are TRBV7-9 and TRBJ2-1; D is unclear. This CDR3 is 15 amino acids long. The germline gives CDR1 SEHNR, CDR2 FQNEAQ (reference sequence). V was pared by 6 bases and J by 4 bases, with 16 bases between. As DNA, the CDR3 is TGTGCCAGCAGTTCGATGAAGGGCCCTTACAATGAGCAGTTCTTC. Its protein product is CASSSMKGPYNEQFF.

This sequence joins TRBV12-3 or TRBV12-4 and TRBJ2-7, with 7 bases identical to TRBD1. CDR3 size: 16 residues. After removal of 6 bases from V and 4 bases from J, the junction contained 15 bases not matched to a gene. The CDR3 protein is CASSEWRQGSWYEQYF. The CDR3 coding sequence is TGTGCCAGCAGCGAATGGAGACAGGGATCTTGGTACGAGCAGTACTTC.

This chain uses TRBV12-3 or TRBV12-4 with TRBJ1-2; 8 nucleotides line up with TRBD1. Trimming cost V 1 base and J 4 bases; bases outside gene matches: 5. This CDR3 contains 15 residues. The CDR3 sequence is CASSLVSGGAYGYTF. DNA of the CDR3: TGTGCCAGCAGTTTAGTATCAGGGGGCGCCTATGGCTACACCTTC.

This clonotype came up a few times. J is TRBJ2-7 and V is TRBV6-5; D is uncertain. This CDR3 is built from 14 residues. In germline, CDR1 is MNHEY, CDR2 SVGAGI. V lost 2 bases, J lost 0 bases, and 8 bases lay in between. CDR3 in DNA: TGTGCCAGCAGTTACATGTCTAGCTCCTACGAGCAGTACTTC. The encoded protein is CASSYMSSSYEQYF.

This clonotype qualifies as medium-sized. The gene calls are TRBV18 and TRBJ2-1, with D possibly TRBD2 on 5 matching bases. Trimming stripped 10 bases from V and 5 bases from J, with 18 bases between. The CDR3 extends over 14 amino acids. Germline CDR1 and CDR2: KGHSH and LQKENI. For the CDR3, the DNA is TGTGCCACCGCCTCCCGGGATGATGACAATGAGCAGTTCTTC. Protein: CATASRDDDNEQFF. Full variable domain (missing parts from reference TRBV18 and TRBJ2-1): NAGVMQNPRHLVRRRGQEARLRCSPMKGHSHVYWYRQLPEEGLKFMVYLQKENIIDESGMPKERFSAEFPKEGPSILRIQQVVRGDSAAYFCATASRDDDNEQFFGPGTRLTVL.

This rearrangement joins TRBV5-1 to TRBJ1-1; D gene unclear. Trimming pared 2 bases from V and 1 base from J, leaving 9 bases between. This CDR3 has 14 amino acids. Germline V gene data show CDR1 as SGHRS and CDR2 as YFSETQ. The CDR3 DNA is TGCGCCAGCAGCTTAGAGGGATGGAACACTGAAGCTTTCTTT. Residues: CASSLEGWNTEAFF.

The V gene is TRBV5-1, the J gene TRBJ2-5, with 8 bases lining up with TRBD1. After removal of 5 bases from V and 1 base from J, the junction contained 10 bases not matched to a gene. The length of the CDR3 is 16 residues. Germline loops: CDR1 SGHRS, CDR2 YFSETQ. CDR3 sequence: CASRYLGTGGQETQYF. The CDR3 DNA reads as TGCGCCAGCAGATACCTGGGGACAGGTGGCCAAGAGACCCAGTACTTC.

The chain uses TRBV11-3 and TRBJ2-1; maybe TRBD2 (5 bases). Between the trimmed V and J ends, which lost 4 bases and 5 bases, there was a span of 12 bases. The germline CDR1 and CDR2 sequences are SGHNT and YENEEA. CDR3 size: 14 residues. The chain's CDR3 is CASSSLAVNNEQFF. The CDR3 region has the DNA TGTGCCAGCAGCTCTCTAGCCGTAAACAATGAGCAGTTCTTC.

J is TRBJ1-1 and V is TRBV12-3 or TRBV12-4; D unclear. The CDR3 spans 15 residues. V was shortened by 6 bases and J by 8 bases, with 22 bases between the two germline ends. The chain's CDR3 is CASRPAVGRLGEAFF. Here the CDR3 DNA reads TGTGCCAGCAGACCCGCTGTGGGGAGGTTGGGCGAAGCTTTCTTT.